This T cell receptor beta chain is drawn from a study of naive and memory T cell subsets. General observations from the study: A few larger clonotypes appeared in naive repertoires, especially CD8, possibly memory cells re-expressing CD45RA. Activation and differentiation may alter RNA-based TCR counts.

Separate alpha and beta amplification began at the second PCR step. The beta constant-region primer was an equimolar mix of two oligonucleotides covering TRBC1 and TRBC2. Four rounds of PCR amplified the ligated cDNA using nested alpha and beta constant-region primers plus SP2. TCRdb ran MiXCR on the UMI-ligation and nested PCR reads and lists one entry per CDR3 protein. The sample records 85,000 to 130,000 distinct CDR3 sequences, about 14% being singletons. Trimming cost V 3 bases and J 2 bases, with 10 bases left between them. The CDR3 sequence is 14 residues long. Concerning this clonotype itself: Its antigen is unknown.

The V gene is TRBV12-3 or TRBV12-4, the J gene TRBJ2-5; D is possibly TRBD2 (6 bases). The sequence was collected from a human donor in good health. The sample was naive CD8+ T cells from blood. CDR3 sequence reads: CASSLSGRQETQYF. In nucleotides, the CDR3 is TGTGCCAGCAGTTTGTCGGGGAGGCAAGAGACCCAGTACTTC.